This TCR beta chain appears in the sequencing data of a study of graft-versus-host responses after intestinal transplantation. For the study at large: Transplant types were multivisceral, liver-intestinal, or isolated intestinal. Induction with anti-thymocyte globulin, then tacrolimus and steroids for three to four years, was given to all recipients. Regarding the study as a whole: Marrow from the recipient contained GvH clones, some of which had appeared first in ileum or blood. Allografts carried high graft-versus-host to host-versus-graft clonal ratios in patients having graft-donor T cell macrochimerism.

With respect to this clone: As yet, its antigen is unknown.

With 1 base clipped from V and 6 bases from J, the junction kept 6 bases outside the gene matches. Per the germline V gene, CDR1 is SGHAT and CDR2 is FQNNGV. The CDR3 extends over 17 amino acids. Tissue from the graft was processed to free its intraepithelial and lamina propria lymphocytes. Assay used: immunoSEQ multiplex PCR; TCRdb lists only in-frame clones, some missing. Of tens of thousands of clones detected, roughly 87% appear once; the ten largest clones hold 18%. This clonotype originated in a human patient who received an intestinal transplant, so some T cells may come from the graft donor. This sequence joins TRBV11-2 and TRBJ2-2; 12 nucleotides match TRBD2. The source was ileum tissue, collected around 190 days after intestinal transplant. The CDR3 DNA sequence: TGTGCCAGCAGCTTAGTCTGGCCTAGCGGGGGGGCCGGGGAGCTGTTTTTT. This translates into CASSLVWPSGGAGELFF.